This record concerns one T cell receptor (beta chain) sequence. Its antigen is as yet unknown. The source of the sample is a study of shared clonotypes between healthy human individuals. Overall study findings and caveats: Represented diversity, genetic and exposure-history alike, was limited by few donors.

The CDR3 consists of 15 residues. With V trimmed by 1 base and J by 5 bases, 5 bases remained unmatched. Germline CDR1 MNHNS, CDR2 SASEGT. The protocol was immunoSEQ multiplex PCR, while the TCRdb copy is restricted to in-frame clones and leaves out a portion. The repertoire has about 450,000 clones, roughly 77% of them found once; the top ten carry over 10%. Sequenced sample: PBMCs. The gene calls are TRBV6-1 and TRBJ1-5; 7 bases match TRBD1. The origin of this receptor is a woman aged 40 to 50 in good health. Some clones in this sample may be carry-over from other donors' samples. The DNA of the CDR3 is TGTGCCAGCAGTGAAGGGCCAGGGGGGGATCAGCCCCAGCATTTT. Its protein is CASSEGPGGDQPQHF.